The 2 T cell receptor beta chains reported below all come from one sample, sequenced in a study of T cell repertoires in aging, cancer and after chemotherapy. TRB rearrangements spanning V, D and J were amplified using mixed TRB-A/B primers. TCRdb analysed the multiplex PCR reads with MiXCR anew, one entry per CDR3 protein. Here the sample spans around 13,000 distinct CDR3 sequences, 35% to 40% being singletons. TCR beta rearrangements were amplified from peripheral blood genomic DNA. The sequenced sample was blood. Receptor source: a human donor in good health. The donor label of this sample is uncertain.

V is TRBV5-1 and J is TRBJ2-3, with 7 bases aligning to TRBD2. The trim removed 3 bases at V and 3 bases at J, leaving 4 bases unmatched. Germline loops: CDR1 SGHRS, CDR2 YFSETQ. The CDR3 has 14 amino acids. CDR3 protein: CASSSGTTTDTQYF. The CDR3 nucleotides are TGCGCCAGCAGCTCCGGGACTACAACAGATACGCAGTATTTT.

This clonotype was found a few times. J is TRBJ2-3 and V is TRBV5-4; possible D gene TRBD1, 7 bases. The V end lost 4 bases, the J end lost 2 bases, and 17 bases lay between the germline ends. The CDR3 spans 16 residues. Germline values: CDR1 SGHNT, CDR2 YYREEE (reference sequence). CDR3 nucleotide sequence: TGTGCCAGCAGCACGGGGGACAGAAGCGCCACAGATACGCAGTATTTT. Translation: CASSTGDRSATDTQYF.